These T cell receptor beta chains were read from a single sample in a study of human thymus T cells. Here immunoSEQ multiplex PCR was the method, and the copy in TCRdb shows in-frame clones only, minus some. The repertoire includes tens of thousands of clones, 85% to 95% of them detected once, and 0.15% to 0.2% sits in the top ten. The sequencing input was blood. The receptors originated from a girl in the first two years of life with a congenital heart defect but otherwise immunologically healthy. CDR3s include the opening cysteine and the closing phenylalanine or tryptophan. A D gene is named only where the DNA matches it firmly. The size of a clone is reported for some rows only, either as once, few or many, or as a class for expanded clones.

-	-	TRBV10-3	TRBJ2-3	TGTGCCATCAGTGAGGCCCCCGGAGTGCAGTATTTT	CAISEAPGVQYF
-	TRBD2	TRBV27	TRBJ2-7	TGTGCCAGCAGTTCTCTCCTTAGCGGGAGAATAGCCTACGAGCAGTACTTC	CASSSLLSGRIAYEQYF
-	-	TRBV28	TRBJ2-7	TGTGCCAGCAGTACCCCCTACGAGCAGTACTTC	CASSTPYEQYF
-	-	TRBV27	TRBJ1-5	TGTGCCAGCAGTTTACGCCCCTCTCCTCAGGGGCAGCCCCAGCATTTT	CASSLRPSPQGQPQHF
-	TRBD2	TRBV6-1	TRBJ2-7	TGTGCCAGCAGAGGAGCGGGAGGGCCGGCCTACGAGCAGTACTTC	CASRGAGGPAYEQYF
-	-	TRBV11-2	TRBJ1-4	TGTGCCAGCAGCTTCGGCAGGGTCGTGGTTACGGAAAAACTGTTTTTT	CASSFGRVVVTEKLFF
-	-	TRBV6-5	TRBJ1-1	TGTGCCAGCAGTTACTCGGGGCTGATGAACACTGAAGCTTTCTTT	CASSYSGLMNTEAFF
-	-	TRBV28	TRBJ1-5	TGTGCCAGCAGTTTTTTAGCGAGGGGTGGCAATCAGCCCCAGCATTTT	CASSFLARGGNQPQHF
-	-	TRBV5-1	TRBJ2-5	TGCGCCAGCAGCTCCCGGCGGGGAGAGACCCAGTACTTC	CASSSRRGETQYF
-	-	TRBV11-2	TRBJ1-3	TGTGCCAGCAGCTTAAAGGGCTCTGGAAACACCATATATTTT	CASSLKGSGNTIYF
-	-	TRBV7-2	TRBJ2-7	TGTGCCAGCAGCTTAGAAGGTACTAGCTCCCACGAGCAGTACTTC	CASSLEGTSSHEQYF
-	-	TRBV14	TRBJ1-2	TGTGCCAGCAGCCAGACCGGAGGCTACACCTTC	CASSQTGGYTF
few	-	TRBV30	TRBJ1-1	TGTGCCTGGAGTGGGGCTGGAGGGAGGAACACTGAAGCTTTCTTT	CAWSGAGGRNTEAFF
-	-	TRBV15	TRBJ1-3	TGTGCCACCAGCAGAGCGAACGGGTTCTCTGGAAACACCATATATTTT	CATSRANGFSGNTIYF
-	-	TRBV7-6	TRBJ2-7	TGTGCCAGCAGCCCGTCGGGGGCAGAGGAGGAGCAGTACTTC	CASSPSGAEEEQYF
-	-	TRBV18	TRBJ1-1	TGTGCCAGCTCCCTTTCCGGACCAGGGAACACTGAAGCTTTCTTT	CASSLSGPGNTEAFF
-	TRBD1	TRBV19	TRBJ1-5	TGTGCCAGTAGTACGGGGACAGGGGGCAATCAGCCCCAGCATTTT	CASSTGTGGNQPQHF
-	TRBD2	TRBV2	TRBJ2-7	TGTGCCAGCAGCACCAGGACTAGCGGGACCTACGAGCAGTACTTC	CASSTRTSGTYEQYF
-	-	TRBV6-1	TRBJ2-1	TGTGCCAGCAGTGCCCGCTGGTATGAGCAGTTCTTC	CASSARWYEQFF
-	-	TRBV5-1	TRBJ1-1	TGCGCCAGCAGCTTGGGGTTCAGGAGATACACTGAAGCTTTCTTT	CASSLGFRRYTEAFF
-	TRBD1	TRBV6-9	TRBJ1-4	TGTGCCAGCAGTTTACAGGGGGCGGGGAAACTGTTTTTT	CASSLQGAGKLFF
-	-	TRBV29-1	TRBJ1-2	TGCAGCGTTGACTCTAACTATGGCTACACCTTC	CSVDSNYGYTF
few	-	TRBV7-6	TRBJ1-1	TGTGCCAGCAGCTTTGGTCCAGACCTGAACACTGAAGCTTTCTTT	CASSFGPDLNTEAFF
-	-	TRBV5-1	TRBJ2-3	TGCGCCAGCAGCCCCGATCGAGGGAGACGCACAGATACGCAGTATTTT	CASSPDRGRRTDTQYF
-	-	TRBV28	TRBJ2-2	TGTGCCAGCAGTGATTGGTGGGTCGGGGGCGAGGAGCTGTTTTTT	CASSDWWVGGEELFF
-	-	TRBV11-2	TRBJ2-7	TGTGCCAGCAGCTCGTCGGGACTTTTCGTCCCCTACGAGCAGTACTTC	CASSSSGLFVPYEQYF
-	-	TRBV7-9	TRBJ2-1	TGTGCCAGCAGCTCTATCAGCCGGATCTCCCCTACCTACAATGAGCAGTTCTTC	CASSSISRISPTYNEQFF
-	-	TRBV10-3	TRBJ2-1	TGTGCCATCAGTGAGCTGGGACTGGCCTACAATGAGCAGTTCTTC	CAISELGLAYNEQFF
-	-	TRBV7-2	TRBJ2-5	TGTGCCAGCACCCCCAGGGGAGGTGAGACCCAGTACTTC	CASTPRGGETQYF
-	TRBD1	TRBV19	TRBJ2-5	TGTGCCAGTAGTACATGGGACAGGGAGACCCAGTACTTC	CASSTWDRETQYF
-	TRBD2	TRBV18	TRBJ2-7	TGTGCCAGCTCACCCCTTGGACTAGCGGGAGACATGGGATCGGGCGAGCAGTACTTC	CASSPLGLAGDMGSGEQYF
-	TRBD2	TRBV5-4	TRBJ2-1	TGTGCCAGCAGCCCCGGACTAGCGGGACCCTACAATGAGCAGTTCTTC	CASSPGLAGPYNEQFF
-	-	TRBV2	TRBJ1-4	TGTGCCAGCAGGCGACAGGAGGGGGAAAAACTGTTTTTT	CASRRQEGEKLFF
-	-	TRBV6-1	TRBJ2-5	TGTGCCATCACTAGGGAGACCCAGTACTTC	CAITRETQYF
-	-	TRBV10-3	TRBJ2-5	TGTGCCATCAGTGAGCCAGTCCGAGGAGAGACCCAGTACTTC	CAISEPVRGETQYF
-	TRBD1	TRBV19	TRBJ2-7	TGTGCCAGAACGACAGGGCCCCACGAGCAGTACTTC	CARTTGPHEQYF
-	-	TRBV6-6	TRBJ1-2	TGTGCCAGCAGTTACTCTGCCAGGGAGGGTGGCTACACCTTC	CASSYSAREGGYTF
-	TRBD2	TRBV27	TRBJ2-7	TGTGCCAGCAGTTTGGGGCTAGCGGGAGTCTACGAGCAGTACTTC	CASSLGLAGVYEQYF
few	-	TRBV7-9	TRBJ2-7	TGTGCCAGCAGCTTTTTCGCGGGTTACGAGCAGTACTTC	CASSFFAGYEQYF
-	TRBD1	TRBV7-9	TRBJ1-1	TGTGCCAGCAGCTGGTCGGGACAGGACACTGAAGCTTTCTTT	CASSWSGQDTEAFF
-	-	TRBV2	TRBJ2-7	TGTGCCAGCAGTGGAAGAGACCCTGACACGGGAGCCGGCTACGAGCAGTACTTC	CASSGRDPDTGAGYEQYF
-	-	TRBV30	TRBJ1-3	TGTGCCTGGGACTCGGGGGTTCTCTCTGGAAACACCATATATTTT	CAWDSGVLSGNTIYF
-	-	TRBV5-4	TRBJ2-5	TGTGCCAGCAGCTTGGCTCTAGGGCCTTTCCAAGAGACCCAGTACTTC	CASSLALGPFQETQYF
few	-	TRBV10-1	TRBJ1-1	TGCGCCAGCAATGCACAGTTGAACACTGAAGCTTTCTTT	CASNAQLNTEAFF
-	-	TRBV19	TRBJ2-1	TGTGCCAGTAGCTTAGACTCCGGCTCCTACAATGAGCAGTTCTTC	CASSLDSGSYNEQFF
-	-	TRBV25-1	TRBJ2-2	TGTGCCAGCGGAAGTCGCACCGGGGAGCTGTTTTTT	CASGSRTGELFF
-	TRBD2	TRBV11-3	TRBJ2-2	TGTGCCAGCAGCTTTCGGACTAGCGGGATACGGGACACCGGGGAGCTGTTTTTT	CASSFRTSGIRDTGELFF
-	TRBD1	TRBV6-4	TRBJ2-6	TGTGCCAGCAGCCCACAAGGACAGGGGGTCTCCCACTCTGGGGCCAACGTCCTGACTTTC	CASSPQGQGVSHSGANVLTF
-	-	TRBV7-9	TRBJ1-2	TGTGCCAGCAGCTTAGCGGGCAGGCTCTATGGCTACACCTTC	CASSLAGRLYGYTF
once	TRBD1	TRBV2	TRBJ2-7	TGTGCCAGCAGGGGCGGAAGGACAGGGAAAGAGCAGTACTTC	CASRGGRTGKEQYF
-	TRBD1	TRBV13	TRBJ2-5	TGTGCCAGCAGCTTTATTAGGACAGGGGGTGAGACCCAGTACTTC	CASSFIRTGGETQYF